The rows below give T cell receptor beta chains drawn from one sample of a study of T-cell memory formation after mild COVID-19. TCRdb independently ran MiXCR on the 5' RACE reads; one entry per CDR3 protein. The data contain 250,000 to 300,000 distinct CDR3 sequences, around 15% of them singletons. Sequencing was carried out using PBMCs or a T cell subset sorted from them (not recorded which). These receptors were taken from a man aged 18 to 30 who had mild COVID-19 (a few samples of this study predate the infection). Cell type and time point are not known. Each CDR3 is given with its conserved first and last residue. D genes are given only for firm matches. Not all rows give a size; the values are once, few, many and, for expanded clones, a class.

TGTGCCACCACTGGGACAGGAGGAGAAGAGACCCAGTACTTC,CATTGTGGEETQYF,TRBV15,TRBJ2-5,-,TRBD1
TGTGCCAGTACAGGGCACACCGGGGAGCTGTTTTTT,CASTGHTGELFF,TRBV7-3,TRBJ2-2,-,-
TGCGCCAGCAGCCAAGGGGACAGGGTGACCGGGGAGCTGTTTTTT,CASSQGDRVTGELFF,TRBV4-1,TRBJ2-2,many,TRBD1
TGTGCCAGCAGCCTCCGTGTCGGGTGGTACATTCAGTACTTC,CASSLRVGWYIQYF,TRBV5-6,TRBJ2-4,-,-
TGCGCCAGCAGCCAAGGGGACAGGGGTTTTCAGCCCCAGCATTTT,CASSQGDRGFQPQHF,TRBV4-1,TRBJ1-5,-,TRBD1
TGTGCCAGCAGCCCTTGGACAGGAGTGTATGGCTACACCTTC,CASSPWTGVYGYTF,TRBV7-2,TRBJ1-2,-,TRBD1
TGTGCCAGCAGCCAAGATCAGTTCGGCGGTATGCGGGACCTAGCCAAAAACATTCAGTACTTC,CASSQDQFGGMRDLAKNIQYF,TRBV4-2,TRBJ2-4,-,-
TGTGCCAGCCGCCGGTCCGCCGGACAGCCCCAGCATTTT,CASRRSAGQPQHF,TRBV12-3/TRBV12-4,TRBJ1-5,few,-
TGTGCCACCAGTGTTGGAGGTCGAGAGACCCAGTACTTC,CATSVGGRETQYF,TRBV24-1,TRBJ2-5,few,-
TGTGCCAGCCGCGACAGGGGGCTTCGCACAGATACGCAGTATTTT,CASRDRGLRTDTQYF,TRBV6-5,TRBJ2-3,many,TRBD1
TGTGCCAGCCTCCTTGCGTTGAACACTGAAGCTTTCTTT,CASLLALNTEAFF,TRBV11-2,TRBJ1-1,few,-
TGTGCCAGCACCGTAGACAGGGGCCGACGAGAGACCCAGTACTTC,CASTVDRGRRETQYF,TRBV6-1,TRBJ2-5,few,TRBD1
TGTGCCAGCAGCCTGGAGTGGGTTGGCTACACCTTC,CASSLEWVGYTF,TRBV3-1,TRBJ1-2,-,-
TGCAGCGTTGGTGGGGATACGCAGTATTTT,CSVGGDTQYF,TRBV29-1,TRBJ2-3,few,-
TGTGCCAGCAGCTTCGGACAGGGAGCGGCGCCCCAGCATTTT,CASSFGQGAAPQHF,TRBV6-2/TRBV6-3,TRBJ1-5,-,TRBD1
TGTGCCAGCAGCTTAGAGTCCTTCGAGAAGACCCAGTACTTC,CASSLESFEKTQYF,TRBV11-2,TRBJ2-5,few,-
TGTGCCAGCAGTCCGGACGGCTCTGGGGCCAACGTCCTGACTTTC,CASSPDGSGANVLTF,TRBV27,TRBJ2-6,few,-
TGTGCCACCAGCACCGACCCTGTGACAGGGGCCGATACGCAGTATTTT,CATSTDPVTGADTQYF,TRBV15,TRBJ2-3,-,TRBD1
TGTGCCACCAGTGATCAGACGGTCACCGGGGAGCTGTTTTTT,CATSDQTVTGELFF,TRBV24-1,TRBJ2-2,few,-